A single sample is the source of the 11 T cell receptor beta chains below, sequenced in a study of blood T cell repertoires in COVID-19 (dated by TCRdb to about 2020). Libraries were built with the immunoSEQ multiplex PCR assay. Entries here come from immuneACCESS through TCRdb and include only in-frame sequences with V and J called. Some clones fail to appear in such tables; in the studies checked, an unresolved V gene covers under half of the shortfall, and the cause of the remainder is unknown. Here the sample has a few hundred thousand clones; 86% occur a single time. Of the sample, nearly 2% is held by the ten largest clones. Source material: peripheral blood. The receptor set was obtained from a man aged 25 to 45 with active or convalescent COVID-19.

The table lists this clone with a count of one. The chain carries TRBV6-2 or TRBV6-3 and TRBJ2-7; weak D call: TRBD2 (5 bases). The V gene's germline CDR1 is MNHEY and CDR2 SVGEGT. Trimming pared 4 bases from V and 6 bases from J, leaving 16 bases between. The CDR3 totals 14 residues. CDR3 DNA: TGTGCCAGCAGTTCACGGGCATCTGGGAGCGAGCAGTACTTC. It translates to CASSSRASGSEQYF.

The chain links TRBV7-2 to TRBJ1-1; 7 bases are a match to TRBD1. The ends lost 5 bases at V and 8 bases at J; junction bases unmatched: 5. There are 12 residues in the CDR3. CDR1 is SGHTA and CDR2 is FQGNSA in the germline V gene. The CDR3 protein is CASSPWTGEAFF. CDR3 DNA sequence: TGTGCCAGCAGCCCATGGACAGGCGAAGCTTTCTTT.

The chain carries TRBV4-1 and TRBJ1-1, with D possibly TRBD1 on 5 matching bases. The germline CDR1 and CDR2 sequences are MGHRA and YSYEKL. V was clipped by 8 bases and J by 4 bases, with 26 bases between them. This CDR3 contains 17 residues. CDR3 DNA: TGCGCCAGCGCCGGGGAGTTCGGGGGAGTTGGGTCCACTGAAGCTTTCTTT. Its protein is CASAGEFGGVGSTEAFF.

The J gene is TRBJ2-7, the V gene TRBV7-9; 9 bases are shared with TRBD1. The CDR3 has 13 amino acids. Per the germline V gene, CDR1 is SEHNR and CDR2 is FQNEAQ (reference sequence). The V segment lost 5 bases and the J segment 5 bases; nucleotides outside the gene matches: 4. CDR3 amino acids: CASSPTGGNEQYF. The CDR3 region has the DNA TGTGCCAGCAGCCCGACAGGGGGTAACGAGCAGTACTTC. Complete variable domain (other parts from reference TRBV7-9 and TRBJ2-7): DTGVSQNPRHKITKRGQNVTFRCDPISEHNRLYWYRQTLGQGPEFLTYFQNEAQLEKSRLLSDRFSAERPKGSFSTLEIQRTEQGDSAMYLCASSPTGGNEQYFGPGTRLTVT.

The chain recombines TRBV10-3 with TRBJ1-1; TRBD1 might be the D (6 bases). In germline, CDR1 is ENHRY, CDR2 SYGVKD. V was shortened by 6 bases and J by 0 bases, with 8 bases between the two germline ends. There are 13 residues in the CDR3. The CDR3, as DNA: TGTGCCATCAGAGGGGGTTTGAACACTGAAGCTTTCTTT. Translating gives CAIRGGLNTEAFF.

The V call is TRBV7-6, the J call TRBJ2-3; 9 bases map to TRBD1. V was clipped by 5 bases and J by 0 bases; unmatched bases: 3. Germline V gives CDR1 SGHVS, CDR2 FNYEAQ. The CDR3 contains 15 residues. In nucleotides, the CDR3 is TGTGCCAGCAGCCGGACAGGGGCTAGCACAGATACGCAGTATTTT. Protein: CASSRTGASTDTQYF.

This chain connects TRBV27 to TRBJ1-2, with TRBD1 identical over 8 bases. CDR3 size: 14 residues. The V and J ends lost 6 bases and 2 bases, in that order; junction bases with no gene match: 5. Germline-derived CDR1 and CDR2 are MNHEY and SMNVEV (reference sequence). The CDR3 region has the DNA TGTGCCAGCAGACAGGGACAGGCAAACTATGGCTACACCTTC. Its protein product is CASRQGQANYGYTF.

About this clone: Given the absence of the conserved phenylalanine or tryptophan at the CDR3 end, a read error is likely. The DNA is left out, because the CDR3 cannot be placed on it with certainty; the CDR3 is given as TCRdb lists it. This chain joins TRBV7-9 and TRBJ2-7; TRBD2, the table's D call, was not compared with the DNA. Germline V gene data show CDR1 as SEHNR and CDR2 as FQNEAQ (reference sequence). Inclusive of both ends, the CDR3 amounts to 14 amino acids. Here the CDR3 reads CASSLAGLGGVRTY.

The chain uses TRBV10-1 and TRBJ1-1; D uncertain. CDR3 size: 15 residues. The V end was cut by 5 bases, the J end by 4 bases, with 17 bases between. CDR1 and CDR2 from the germline V gene are WNHNN and SYGVQD (reference sequence). The CDR3 region has the DNA TGCGCCAGCAGTCACGAACAATTGGCGGGCACTGAAGCTTTCTTT. It translates to CASSHEQLAGTEAFF.

The chain uses TRBV10-2 and TRBJ1-5, with 11 bases aligning to TRBD1. The CDR3 consists of 14 residues. The trim removed 5 bases at V and 7 bases at J, leaving 4 bases unmatched. Germline CDR1 is WSHSY and CDR2 is SAAADI. CDR3 sequence reads: CASSTGTGGQPQHF. CDR3 sequence (DNA): TGCGCCAGCAGTACCGGGACAGGGGGACAGCCCCAGCATTTT.

The CDR3 spells CASSLASLETQYF. In DNA, the CDR3 is TGCGCCAGCAGCTTGGCCTCTTTAGAGACCCAGTACTTC. The chain recombines TRBV5-1 with TRBJ2-5; D is unresolved. Germline lookup yields CDR1 SGHRS and CDR2 YFSETQ. Trimming removed 0 bases from V and 4 bases from J, with 7 bases in between. The CDR3 covers 13 residues. Using reference TRBV5-1 and TRBJ2-5 for the parts outside the CDR3, the full variable domain is KAGVTQTPRYLIKTRGQQVTLSCSPISGHRSVSWYQQTPGQGLQFLFEYFSETQRNKGNFPGRFSGRQFSNSRSEMNVSTLELGDSALYLCASSLASLETQYFGPGTRLLVL.